The sequence of this T cell receptor (beta chain) was determined in a study of PD-L1 blockade in urothelial cancer. CDR1 and CDR2 from the germline V gene are SGHTA and FQGTGA. V shed 2 bases, J shed 1 base, and the junction held 8 bases outside the gene matches. The CDR3 runs 17 residues. Method: immunoSEQ multiplex PCR; TCRdb's copy keeps in-frame clones and lacks some. In the table there are roughly 50,000 clones, 70% to 85% of which are singletons. This clonotype was obtained from a man aged 65 to 79 with urothelial cancer. The chain has TRBV7-3 and TRBJ2-5; 9 positions agree with TRBD1. This material consisted of PBMCs, taken around atezolizumab (anti-PD-L1) treatment. CDR3 DNA sequence: TGTGCCAGCAGCTTATTAGGGCTGACAGGGGGCCAAGAGACCCAGTACTTC. Protein product: CASSLLGLTGGQETQYF.